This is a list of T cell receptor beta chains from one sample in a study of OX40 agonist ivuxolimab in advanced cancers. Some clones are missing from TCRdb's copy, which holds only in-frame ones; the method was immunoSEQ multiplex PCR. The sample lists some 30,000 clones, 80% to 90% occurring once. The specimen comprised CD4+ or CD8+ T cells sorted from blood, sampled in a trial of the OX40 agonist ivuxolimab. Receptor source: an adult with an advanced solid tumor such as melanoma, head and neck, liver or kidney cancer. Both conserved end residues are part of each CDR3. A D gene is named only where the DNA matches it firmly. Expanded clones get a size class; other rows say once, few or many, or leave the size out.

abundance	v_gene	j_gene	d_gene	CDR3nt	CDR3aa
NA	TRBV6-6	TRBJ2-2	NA	TGTGCCAGCAGTTTCTCAACCGGGGAGCTGTTTTTT	CASSFSTGELFF
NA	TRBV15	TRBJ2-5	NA	TGTGCCACCAGCGCGCTTGGGGCGGGTGTGGAGACCCAGTACTTC	CATSALGAGVETQYF
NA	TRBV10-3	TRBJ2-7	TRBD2	TGTGCCATCAGTGGGCGACTAGCGGGGGGCTCCTACGAGCAGTACTTC	CAISGRLAGGSYEQYF
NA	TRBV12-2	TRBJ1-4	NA	TGTGCAAGTCGCTTAGGTGCTCCGACAGAGACTAATGAAAAACTGTTTTTT	CASRLGAPTETNEKLFF
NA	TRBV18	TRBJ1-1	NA	TGTGCCAGCTCACTACCCGATTGGGGCACTGAAGCTTTCTTT	CASSLPDWGTEAFF
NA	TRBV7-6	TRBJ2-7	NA	TGTGCCAGCAGCAGTAGGACTTCCGCGGACGAGCAGTACTTC	CASSSRTSADEQYF
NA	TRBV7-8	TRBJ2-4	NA	TGTGCCAGCAGCTTGAAAGGCAGGGAGTACATTCAGTACTTC	CASSLKGREYIQYF
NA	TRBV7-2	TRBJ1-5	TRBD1	TGTGCCAGCAGCTCCCTGACAGGGGTCACCAATCAGCCCCAGCATTTT	CASSSLTGVTNQPQHF
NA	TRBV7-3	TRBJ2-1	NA	TGTGCCAGCAGCCGCCGAAACGATGAGCAGTTCTTC	CASSRRNDEQFF
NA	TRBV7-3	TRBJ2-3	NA	TGTGCCAGCAGCTTAATTTCCACAGATACGCAGTATTTT	CASSLISTDTQYF
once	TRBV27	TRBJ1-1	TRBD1	TGTGCCAGCAGTGCCGTCTCGACAGGGCGTACTGAAGCTTTCTTT	CASSAVSTGRTEAFF
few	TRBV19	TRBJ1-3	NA	TGTGCCAGTAGCGGACAGAGCTCTGGAAACACCATATATTTT	CASSGQSSGNTIYF
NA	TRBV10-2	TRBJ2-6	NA	TGCGCCAGCAGAGGGGGAGAAGTGACTGGGGCCAACGTCCTGACTTTC	CASRGGEVTGANVLTF
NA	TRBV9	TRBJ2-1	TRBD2	TGTGCCAGCAGCGTCGTGGGAGGGCCCTACAATGAGCAGTTCTTC	CASSVVGGPYNEQFF
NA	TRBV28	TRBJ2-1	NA	TGTGCCAGCAGGAAAAGGGGGGGGTCGGTGGATGAGCAGTTCTTC	CASRKRGGSVDEQFF
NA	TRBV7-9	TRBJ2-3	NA	TGTGCCAGCAGCGACACAGATACGCAGTATTTT	CASSDTDTQYF
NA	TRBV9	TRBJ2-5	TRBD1	TGTGCCAGCAGCGTAAACAGGGGATCGGAGACCCAGTACTTC	CASSVNRGSETQYF
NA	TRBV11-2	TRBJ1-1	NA	TGTGCCAGCAGCTTACTCTCTGAAGCTTTCTTT	CASSLLSEAFF
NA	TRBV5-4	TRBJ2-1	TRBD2	TGTGCCAGCAGCTCGGAACTGACTAGCGGGTCCAATGAGCAGTTCTTC	CASSSELTSGSNEQFF
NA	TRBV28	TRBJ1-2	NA	TGTGCCAGCAACATAAGAAACTATGGCTACACCTTC	CASNIRNYGYTF
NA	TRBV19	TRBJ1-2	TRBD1	TGTGCCAGTAAGGGACAGGCTAACTATGGCTACACCTTC	CASKGQANYGYTF
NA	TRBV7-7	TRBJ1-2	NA	TGTGCCAGCAGCTTAGGGGGGGACTATGGCTACACCTTC	CASSLGGDYGYTF
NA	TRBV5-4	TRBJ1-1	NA	TGTGCCAGCAGCTTGGACATGAACACTGAAGCTTTCTTT	CASSLDMNTEAFF
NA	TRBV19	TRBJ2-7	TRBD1	TGTGCCAGTAGTATAGGGGACAGGGGATCCTACGAGCAGTACTTC	CASSIGDRGSYEQYF
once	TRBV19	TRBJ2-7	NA	TGTGCCAGTAAGGAGGAGAGAGGCTCCGAGCAGTACTTC	CASKEERGSEQYF
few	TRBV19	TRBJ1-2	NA	TGTGCCAGTAGCCTTCTCACTAACTATGGCTACACCTTC	CASSLLTNYGYTF
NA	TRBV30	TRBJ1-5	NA	TGTGCCTGGAGTGGGACGAATCAGCCCCAGCATTTT	CAWSGTNQPQHF
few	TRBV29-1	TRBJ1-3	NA	TGCAGCGTTGCCTCCGGCACAGGGGGAAACACCATATATTTT	CSVASGTGGNTIYF
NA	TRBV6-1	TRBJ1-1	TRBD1	TGTGCCAGTACCAGGACAGGGGGCACTGAAGCTTTCTTT	CASTRTGGTEAFF
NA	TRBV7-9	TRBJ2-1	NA	TGTGCCAGCAGCCCCTCTAGCGAGGGGGAGCAGTTCTTC	CASSPSSEGEQFF
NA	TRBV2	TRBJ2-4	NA	TGTGCCAGCAGTGAGGAAGGCGGGTCCAAAAACATTCAGTACTTC	CASSEEGGSKNIQYF
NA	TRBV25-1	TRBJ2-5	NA	TGTGCCAGCGGTTTTAGTGAGACCCAGTACTTC	CASGFSETQYF
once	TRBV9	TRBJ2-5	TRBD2	TGTGCCAGCAGCGTTAGCGGGGGTAGGGGTGAGACCCAGTACTTC	CASSVSGGRGETQYF
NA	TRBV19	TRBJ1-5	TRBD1	TGTGCCAGTAGTATAGAGACAGGGTTTGACCAGCCCCAGCATTTT	CASSIETGFDQPQHF
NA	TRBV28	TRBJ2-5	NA	TGTGCCAGCAGTTTCTCGGTTAGCGGCGTTGAGACCCAGTACTTC	CASSFSVSGVETQYF
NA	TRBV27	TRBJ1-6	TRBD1	TGTGCCAGCAGTTTACGGCAGGGGGTGAATTCACCCCTCCACTTT	CASSLRQGVNSPLHF
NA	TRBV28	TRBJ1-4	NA	TGTGCCAGCAGTTCAGGAGGAAAACTGTTTTTT	CASSSGGKLFF
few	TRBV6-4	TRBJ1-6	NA	TGTGCCAGCAGTGACAGGGATAATTCACCCCTCCACTTT	CASSDRDNSPLHF
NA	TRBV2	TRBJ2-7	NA	TGTGCCAGCAGTGAAGACGCCGAGCAGTACTTC	CASSEDAEQYF
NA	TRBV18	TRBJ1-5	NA	TGTGCCAGCTCACCACCGGGGGGGGGTAGGGCCAATCAGCCCCAGCATTTT	CASSPPGGGRANQPQHF
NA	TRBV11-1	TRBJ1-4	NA	TGTGCCAGCAGAGGAAGGGGCTCGGCTAATGAAAAACTGTTTTTT	CASRGRGSANEKLFF
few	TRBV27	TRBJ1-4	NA	TGTGCCAGCAGTTTACTCCATTCCAATGAAAAACTGTTTTTT	CASSLLHSNEKLFF
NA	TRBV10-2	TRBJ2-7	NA	TGCGCCAGCAGTGAAACCGGGAAGCCCCCCTACGAGCAGTACTTC	CASSETGKPPYEQYF
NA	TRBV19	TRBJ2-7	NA	TGTGCCAGTAGTATAGGCGGCCAAACCTACGAGCAGTACTTC	CASSIGGQTYEQYF
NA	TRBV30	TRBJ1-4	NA	TGTGCCTGGAGTTCCGGGACCCAGACAACTAATGAAAAACTGTTTTTT	CAWSSGTQTTNEKLFF
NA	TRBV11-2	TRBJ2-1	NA	TGTGCCAGCAGCTTAGACCCGATGAGCTCCTACAATGAGCAGTTCTTC	CASSLDPMSSYNEQFF
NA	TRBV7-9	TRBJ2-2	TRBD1	TGTGCCAGCAGTTCACGACAGGGGGCTTCCGGGGAGCTGTTTTTT	CASSSRQGASGELFF
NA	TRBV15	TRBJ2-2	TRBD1	TGTGCCACCAGCAGGTCCGGGACAGGGGGGACCGGGGAGCTGTTTTTT	CATSRSGTGGTGELFF
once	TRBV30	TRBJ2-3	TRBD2	TGTGCCTGGGAACTAGCGGGCGGGACAGATACGCAGTATTTT	CAWELAGGTDTQYF
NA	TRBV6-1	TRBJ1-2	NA	TGTGCCAGCAGTGAGACCAGCAGCTATGGCTACACCTTC	CASSETSSYGYTF
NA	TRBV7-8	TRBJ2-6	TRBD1	TGTGCCAGCAGCTTACGGACAGGATTGGGGGCCAACGTCCTGACTTTC	CASSLRTGLGANVLTF
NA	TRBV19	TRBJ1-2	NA	TGTGCCAGTAGTACCCGACAGCTCTCTAACTATGGCTACACCTTC	CASSTRQLSNYGYTF
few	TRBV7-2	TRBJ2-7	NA	TGTGCCAGCAGCCCTCGACCGGAACAGTCCTACGAGCAGTACTTC	CASSPRPEQSYEQYF